The sequence of this T cell receptor (beta chain) was determined in a study of cytomegalovirus exposure and HLA in healthy donors. For the study at large: In terms of ancestry, the Caucasian-associated cluster contained roughly four fifths of the roughly 400 genotyped donors.

The PCR used 60 Vbeta and 13 Jbeta primers. Here immunoSEQ multiplex PCR was the method, and the copy in TCRdb shows in-frame clones only, minus some. The sample has about 140,000 clones; approximately 79% are singletons. The CDR3 is 14 residues long. Germline V lookup: CDR1 SGHNT, CDR2 YYREEE (reference sequence). Trimming removed 4 bases from V and 0 bases from J, with 11 bases in between. This TCR came from a female donor in good health and CMV-seronegative. This rearrangement joins TRBV5-4 to TRBJ2-7; a weak D match, TRBD1 (5 bases). The sequenced material came from PBMCs. CDR3 sequence reads: CASSPATDSYEQYF. The CDR3 nucleotides are TGTGCCAGCAGCCCGGCGACAGACTCCTACGAGCAGTACTTC. The entire variable domain, with the rest obtained from reference TRBV5-4 and TRBJ2-7, is as follows: ETGVTQSPTHLIKTRGQQVTLRCSSQSGHNTVSWYQQALGQGPQFIFQYYREEENGRGNFPPRFSGLQFPNYSSELNVNALELDDSALYLCASSPATDSYEQYFGPGTRLTVT.